In its sample, the clone carrying this T cell receptor (beta chain) was seen a few times. Its antigen is unidentified. This entry comes from a study of CD8+ T cells in alopecia areata. Treatment here: oral pan-JAK inhibitor, 5-10 mg twice daily. Separation by sorting yielded CD4+ and CD8+ T cells from PBMCs. Overall study findings and caveats: Any link of baseline CD8+ expansion to response, resting on one nonresponder, remains uncertain.

CDR1 and CDR2 from the germline V gene are SGHRS and YFSETQ. The V segment lost 3 bases and the J segment 2 bases; nucleotides outside the gene matches: 2. There are 14 residues in the CDR3. RNA, once extracted, was reverse transcribed into cDNA for use as the sequencing template. TCRdb's copy holds only in-frame clones and misses some; the assay was immunoSEQ multiplex PCR. The table includes about 180,000 clones, roughly 63% detected once. V is TRBV5-1 and J is TRBJ2-7, with 10 positions matching TRBD1. Sequences were derived from CD4+ T cells sorted from blood, sampled between weeks 55 and 65, from a patient treated with tofacitinib. The receptor was derived from a human donor with alopecia areata. The CDR3 DNA is TGCGCCAGCAGCTGGACAGGGGGAACCTACGAGCAGTACTTC. Translated, it gives CASSWTGGTYEQYF.